A single sample gave rise to the 2 T cell receptor beta chains below, sequenced in a study of blood T cell repertoires in COVID-19. Only in-frame clones appear in the TCRdb table, and some are missing; sequencing was by immunoSEQ multiplex PCR. The sample has over 130,000 clones; approximately 89% are singletons. The source material was peripheral blood. The receptors here all came from a man in his fifties or sixties with active or convalescent COVID-19.

This rearrangement joins TRBV6-5 to TRBJ2-1; 9 positions match TRBD1. Losses at the gene ends were 9 bases for V and 7 bases for J; bases not matched to a gene: 13. The CDR3 totals 15 residues. In germline, CDR1 is MNHEY, CDR2 SVGAGI. The CDR3 DNA follows: TGTGCCAGTATTACCGCCGGGACAGGGCGGAATGAGCAGTTCTTC. Its translation: CASITAGTGRNEQFF.

The chain couples TRBV7-6 to TRBJ2-7; possibly TRBD1 for D (5 bases). The CDR3 runs to 15 residues. The V end was cut by 1 base, the J end by 4 bases, with 14 bases between. CDR1 SGHVS and CDR2 FNYEAQ come from the germline V gene. The CDR3 coding sequence is TGTGCCAGCAGCTTAGGATCAACGCAGGGTTACGAGCAGTACTTC. It encodes CASSLGSTQGYEQYF.